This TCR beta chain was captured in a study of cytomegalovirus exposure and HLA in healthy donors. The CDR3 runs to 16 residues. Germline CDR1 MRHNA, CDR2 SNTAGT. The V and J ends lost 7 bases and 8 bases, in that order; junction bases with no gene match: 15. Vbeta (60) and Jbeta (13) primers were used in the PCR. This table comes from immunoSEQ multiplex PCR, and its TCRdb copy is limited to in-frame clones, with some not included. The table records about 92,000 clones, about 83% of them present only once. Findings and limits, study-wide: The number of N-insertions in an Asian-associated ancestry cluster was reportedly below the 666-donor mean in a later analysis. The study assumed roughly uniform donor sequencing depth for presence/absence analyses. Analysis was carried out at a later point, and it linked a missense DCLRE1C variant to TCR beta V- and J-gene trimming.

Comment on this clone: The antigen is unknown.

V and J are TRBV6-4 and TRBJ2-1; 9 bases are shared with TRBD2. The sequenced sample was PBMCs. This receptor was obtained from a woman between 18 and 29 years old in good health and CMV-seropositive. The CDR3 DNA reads TGTGCCAGCAAGCGGTCCGGGACTAGCCTGGGCGATGAGCAGTTCTTC. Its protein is CASKRSGTSLGDEQFF.